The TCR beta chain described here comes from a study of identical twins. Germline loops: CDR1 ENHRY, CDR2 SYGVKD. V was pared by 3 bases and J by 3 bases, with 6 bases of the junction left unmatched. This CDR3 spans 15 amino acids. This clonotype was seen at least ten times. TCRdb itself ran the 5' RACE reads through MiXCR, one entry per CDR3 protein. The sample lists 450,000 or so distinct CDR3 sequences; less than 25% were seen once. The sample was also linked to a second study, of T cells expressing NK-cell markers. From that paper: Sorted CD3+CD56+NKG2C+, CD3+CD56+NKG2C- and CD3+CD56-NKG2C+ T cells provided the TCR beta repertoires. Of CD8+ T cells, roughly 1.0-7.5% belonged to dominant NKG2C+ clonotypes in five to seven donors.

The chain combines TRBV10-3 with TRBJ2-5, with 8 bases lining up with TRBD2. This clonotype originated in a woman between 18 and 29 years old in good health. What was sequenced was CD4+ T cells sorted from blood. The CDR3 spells CAISDFQRGKETQYF. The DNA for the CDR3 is TGTGCCATCAGTGACTTTCAGCGGGGGAAAGAGACCCAGTACTTC.